The rows below give T cell receptor beta chains drawn from one sample of a study of glioma-infiltrating T cells after dendritic cell vaccination. The table came from immunoSEQ multiplex PCR; TCRdb's copy has only in-frame clones and leaves some out. The sample lists around 83,000 clones, 85% seen once, with 8.5% in the top ten. The sample in question was blood, obtained after dendritic cell vaccination. These receptor sequences come from a human donor with glioblastoma. Both conserved end residues are part of each CDR3. The D gene is left open where the match is weak. A row's size may be missing; if present it is once, few, many or a size class.

TRBJ2-3 | TRBD1 | . | TRBV11-2 | TGTGCCAGCAGCTTCGAAGGACAGGGGGCCCGGGATACGCAGTATTTT | CASSFEGQGARDTQYF
TRBJ2-7 | . | . | TRBV5-6 | TGTGCCAGCAGCTTCTCAATCATTGCCGGCGGACTTTACGAGCAGTACTTC | CASSFSIIAGGLYEQYF
TRBJ2-7 | . | . | TRBV10-3 | TGTGCCATATCGCCCCCGCCAGGGTCCCGCGAGCAGTACTTC | CAISPPPGSREQYF
TRBJ1-1 | . | . | TRBV20-1 | TGCAGTGTTAGGGAGGGGCGAGGTTTCTTT | CSVREGRGFF
TRBJ2-7 | TRBD1 | . | TRBV5-4 | TGTGCCAGCAGCTTGGGGGGGTACGGGACAGGGGGGCAGTACTTC | CASSLGGYGTGGQYF
TRBJ2-7 | . | . | TRBV7-9 | TGTGCCAGCAGCTTAGGTGGAGGGTCCTACGAGCAGTACTTC | CASSLGGGSYEQYF
TRBJ2-2 | . | . | TRBV9 | TGTGCCAGCAGCAAAGGGGGGGGAGGATACACCGGGGAGCTGTTTTTT | CASSKGGGGYTGELFF
TRBJ1-5 | . | . | TRBV21-1 | TGTGCCAGCAGCAGTAAGAGGGACAGGGGAAGTTATAGAAATCAGCCCCAGCATTTT | CASSSKRDRGSYRNQPQHF
TRBJ2-2 | TRBD2 | . | TRBV5-1 | TGCGCCACCTCACCCGGGACTACCAAAAACACCGGGGAGCTGTTTTTT | CATSPGTTKNTGELFF
TRBJ1-5 | TRBD1 | . | TRBV7-3 | TGTGCCAGCAGCAGGGACAGGGGTGAGCCCCAGCATTTT | CASSRDRGEPQHF
TRBJ1-1 | TRBD1 | . | TRBV6-6 | TGTGCCAGCAGGAAGGGGACAGGGGGGGGGAAGACTGAAGCTTTCTTT | CASRKGTGGGKTEAFF
TRBJ1-4 | . | . | TRBV13 | TGTGCCAGCAGCTCCCGGACTGCGGGTGAAAAACTGTTTTTT | CASSSRTAGEKLFF
TRBJ2-1 | . | . | TRBV7-3 | TGTGCCAGCAGCCCTGGGCCTAGCGAGCACTCTTATTTCTCCTACAATGAGCAGTTCTTC | CASSPGPSEHSYFSYNEQFF
TRBJ1-2 | . | . | TRBV7-9 | TGTGCCAGCAGCTTAGGCGGTTCAAACTATGGCTACACCTTC | CASSLGGSNYGYTF
TRBJ1-2 | TRBD1 | few | TRBV6-5 | TGTGCCAGCAGTTACCGGACAGGGAGCTATGGCTACACCTTC | CASSYRTGSYGYTF
TRBJ1-2 | . | . | TRBV25-1 | TGTGCCAGCAGGGGACACGGTCTTTTCTATGGCTACACCTTC | CASRGHGLFYGYTF
TRBJ2-3 | . | . | TRBV5-1 | TGCGCCAGCAGCCCAAACTTGGGGAGGACAGATACGCAGTATTTT | CASSPNLGRTDTQYF
TRBJ2-7 | TRBD1 | many | TRBV25-1 | TGTGCCAGCAGTGAAAATCGACAGGGGCGCTACGAGCAGTACTTC | CASSENRQGRYEQYF
TRBJ2-3 | TRBD2 | . | TRBV5-1 | TGCGCCAGCAGCTCACTAGCGGAGAGCACAGATACGCAGTATTTT | CASSSLAESTDTQYF
TRBJ2-7 | TRBD1 | . | TRBV5-4 | TGTGCCAGCAGAGACGGACAGGGTTCCTACGAGCAGTACTTC | CASRDGQGSYEQYF
TRBJ2-7 | TRBD2 | . | TRBV28 | TGTGCCAGCCGAAAAGCGGGAGGAGCCTACGAGCAGTACTTC | CASRKAGGAYEQYF
TRBJ2-3 | . | . | TRBV2 | TGTGCCAGCACCTATCCATCCCAGGGTCGGGATACGCAGTATTTT | CASTYPSQGRDTQYF
TRBJ2-1 | TRBD1 | . | TRBV15 | TGTGCCACGAGAGGACAGGGGGCTGGGACGCACGGTGAGCAGTTCTTC | CATRGQGAGTHGEQFF
TRBJ1-6 | . | . | TRBV7-3 | TGTGCCAGCAGCTTAACTAACAGCAATTCACCCCTCCACTTT | CASSLTNSNSPLHF
TRBJ1-2 | . | . | TRBV5-1 | TGCGCCAGCAGCCTTGGACAGAACTATGGCTACACCTTC | CASSLGQNYGYTF
TRBJ1-2 | . | . | TRBV6-5 | TGTGCCAGCAGTTACTCCCGGGCGGGGGATGGCTACACCTTC | CASSYSRAGDGYTF
TRBJ2-7 | . | . | TRBV9 | TGTGCCAGCAGCGTAGGGGACGGGAGCTCCTACGAGCAGTACTTC | CASSVGDGSSYEQYF
TRBJ2-1 | TRBD1 | . | TRBV7-2 | TGTGCCAGCAGCCCCATCTCAGGACAGGGGGCCGATGAGCAGTTCTTC | CASSPISGQGADEQFF
TRBJ2-3 | . | . | TRBV7-2 | TGTGCCAGCAGCCCTAGAGGGGGGGGTACAGATACGCAGTATTTT | CASSPRGGGTDTQYF
TRBJ2-5 | . | . | TRBV27 | TGTGCCAGCAGTTTAGAGGGCCGGGTCGGAGAGACCCAGTACTTC | CASSLEGRVGETQYF
TRBJ2-7 | . | . | TRBV5-1 | TGCGCCAGCAGCTTAGGGGCGGCCCACTCCTACGAGCAGTACTTC | CASSLGAAHSYEQYF
TRBJ2-2 | . | . | TRBV21-1 | TGTGCCAGCACCGAAGACAGGGTCCTTATGAACACCGGGGAGCTGTTTTTT | CASTEDRVLMNTGELFF
TRBJ1-2 | TRBD1 | . | TRBV19 | TGTGCCAGTAGTCCCCCAGGGACAGGGCGCGATAACTATGGCTACACCTTC | CASSPPGTGRDNYGYTF
TRBJ2-1 | . | . | TRBV2 | TGTGCCAGCCGGCAGACTTACAATGAGCAGTTCTTC | CASRQTYNEQFF
TRBJ1-5 | TRBD1 | . | TRBV7-2 | TGTGCCAGCAGCCCAGGGGGTCTACGGAATCAGCCCCAGCATTTT | CASSPGGLRNQPQHF
TRBJ2-7 | . | . | TRBV6-5 | TGTGCCAGCAGTTTACACAGGGCCGATTTCTACGAGCAGTACTTC | CASSLHRADFYEQYF
TRBJ1-6 | TRBD1 | . | TRBV28 | TGTGCCAGTTTGGGCAGGGGGAGTTCACCCCTCCACTTT | CASLGRGSSPLHF
TRBJ1-5 | . | . | TRBV5-8 | TGTGCCAGCAGCTTGTCGGGATTCGGGCCCCAGCATTTT | CASSLSGFGPQHF
TRBJ2-1 | TRBD1 | . | TRBV19 | TGTGCCAGTAGTATGATGGACAGGGCTCTTGAGCAGTTCTTC | CASSMMDRALEQFF
TRBJ2-3 | TRBD1 | . | TRBV28 | TGTGCCAGCAGGATGCAGGGGGCTGGGGATACGCAGTATTTT | CASRMQGAGDTQYF
TRBJ2-7 | . | . | TRBV18 | TGTGCCAGCTCACCCCCCGGGGTTCACGAGCAGTACTTC | CASSPPGVHEQYF